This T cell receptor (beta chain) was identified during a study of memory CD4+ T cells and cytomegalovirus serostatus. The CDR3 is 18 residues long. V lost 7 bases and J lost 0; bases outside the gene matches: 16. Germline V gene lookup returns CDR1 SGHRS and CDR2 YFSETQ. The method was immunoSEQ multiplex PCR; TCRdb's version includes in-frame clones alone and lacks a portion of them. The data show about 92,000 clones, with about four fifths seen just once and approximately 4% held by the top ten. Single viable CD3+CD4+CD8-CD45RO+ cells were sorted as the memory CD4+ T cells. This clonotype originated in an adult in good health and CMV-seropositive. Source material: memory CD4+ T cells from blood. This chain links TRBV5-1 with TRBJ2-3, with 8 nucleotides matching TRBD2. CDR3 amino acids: CASESGRSPRASTDTQYF. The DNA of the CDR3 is TGCGCCAGCGAGAGCGGGAGATCTCCAAGGGCCAGCACAGATACGCAGTATTTT.